This T cell receptor (beta chain) originates from a study of patients and donors after allogeneic stem cell transplantation. One entry per CDR3 protein results from TCRdb running MiXCR on the RT-PCR reads. The sample comprises around 170,000 distinct CDR3 sequences, 24% of which are singletons, and around 26% rests with the top ten. The germline CDR1 and CDR2 sequences are SGHRS and YFSETQ. V shed 4 bases and J shed 10 bases, with 12 bases lying between them. The CDR3 loop spans 12 amino acids. The material sequenced was blood, either unsorted or a sorted T cell fraction (not recorded which). This chain connects TRBV5-1 to TRBJ2-1; D possibly corresponds to TRBD1 (6 bases). This receptor was identified in a human donor who was either an allogeneic HSCT recipient or a stem cell or donor lymphocyte infusion donor (not recorded which). It is not recorded whose cells these are; they may come from a transplant donor. This CDR3 is CASSPDSREQFF. The CDR3 DNA sequence: TGCGCCAGCAGCCCGGACAGCCGCGAGCAGTTCTTC.